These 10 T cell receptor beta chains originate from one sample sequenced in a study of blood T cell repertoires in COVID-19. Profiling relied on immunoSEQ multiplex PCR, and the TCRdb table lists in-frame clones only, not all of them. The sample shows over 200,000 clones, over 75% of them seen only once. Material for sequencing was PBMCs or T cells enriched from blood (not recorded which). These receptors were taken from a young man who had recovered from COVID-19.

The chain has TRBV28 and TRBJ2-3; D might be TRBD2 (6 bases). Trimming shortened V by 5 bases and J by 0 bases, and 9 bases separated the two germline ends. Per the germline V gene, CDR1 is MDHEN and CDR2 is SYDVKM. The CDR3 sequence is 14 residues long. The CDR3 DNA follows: TGTGCCAGCAGTCCCAGCGGGAGCACAGATACGCAGTATTTT. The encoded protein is CASSPSGSTDTQYF.

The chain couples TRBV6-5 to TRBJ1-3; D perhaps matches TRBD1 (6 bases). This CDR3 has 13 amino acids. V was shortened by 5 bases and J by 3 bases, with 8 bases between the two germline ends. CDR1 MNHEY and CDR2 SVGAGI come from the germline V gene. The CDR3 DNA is TGTGCCAGCAGTCCAGGGGATGGAAACACCATATATTTT. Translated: CASSPGDGNTIYF.

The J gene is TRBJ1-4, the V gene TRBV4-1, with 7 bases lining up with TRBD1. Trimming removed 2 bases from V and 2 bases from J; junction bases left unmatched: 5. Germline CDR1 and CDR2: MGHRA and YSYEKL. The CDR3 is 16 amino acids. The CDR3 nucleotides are TGCGCCAGCAGCCAACAGGGGGGAGCCACTAATGAAAAACTGTTTTTT. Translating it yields CASSQQGGATNEKLFF.

The CDR3 nucleotides are TGTGCCAGCAGCTTTCCGGGACAGGGGATCTACGAGCAGTACTTC. As protein: CASSFPGQGIYEQYF. This chain joins TRBV11-2 and TRBJ2-7, with 10 bases matching TRBD1. V shed 3 bases, J shed 3 bases, and the junction held 5 bases outside the gene matches. The CDR3 runs to 15 residues. Germline lookup yields CDR1 SGHAT and CDR2 FQNNGV.

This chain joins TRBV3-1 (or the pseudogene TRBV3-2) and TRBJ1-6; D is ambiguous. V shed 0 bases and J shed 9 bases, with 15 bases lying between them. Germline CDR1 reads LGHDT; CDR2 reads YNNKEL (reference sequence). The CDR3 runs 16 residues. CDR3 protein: CASSQERWEVSSPLHF. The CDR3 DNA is TGTGCCAGCAGCCAAGAAAGGTGGGAGGTATCTTCACCCCTCCACTTT.

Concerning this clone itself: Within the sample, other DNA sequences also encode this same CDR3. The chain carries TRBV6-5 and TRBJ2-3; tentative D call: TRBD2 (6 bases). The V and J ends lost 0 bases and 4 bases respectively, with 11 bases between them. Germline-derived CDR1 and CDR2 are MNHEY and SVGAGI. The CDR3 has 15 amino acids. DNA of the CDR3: TGTGCCAGCAGTTACTCGGGGGGAGCTGCAGATACGCAGTATTTT. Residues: CASSYSGGAADTQYF.

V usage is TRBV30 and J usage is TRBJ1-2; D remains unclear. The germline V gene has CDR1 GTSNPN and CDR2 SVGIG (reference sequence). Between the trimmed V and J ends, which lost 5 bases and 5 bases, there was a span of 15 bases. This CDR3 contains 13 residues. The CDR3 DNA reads TGTGCCTGGCGCGACGGAGGGCAATATGGCTACACCTTC. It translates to CAWRDGGQYGYTF.

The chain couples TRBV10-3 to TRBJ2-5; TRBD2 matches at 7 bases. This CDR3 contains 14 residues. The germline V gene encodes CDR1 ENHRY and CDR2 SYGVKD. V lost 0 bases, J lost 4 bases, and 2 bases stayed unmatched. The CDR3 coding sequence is TGTGCCATCAGTGAGTCGGTAGCGGGAGAGACCCAGTACTTC. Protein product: CAISESVAGETQYF.

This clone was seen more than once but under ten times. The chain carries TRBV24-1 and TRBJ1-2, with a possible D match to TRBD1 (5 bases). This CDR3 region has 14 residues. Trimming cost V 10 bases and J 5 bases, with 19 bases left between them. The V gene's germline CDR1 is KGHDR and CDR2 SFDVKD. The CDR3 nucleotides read TGTGCCACTCCCCGGGAGGGGCTCCTGTATGGCTACACCTTC. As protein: CATPREGLLYGYTF.

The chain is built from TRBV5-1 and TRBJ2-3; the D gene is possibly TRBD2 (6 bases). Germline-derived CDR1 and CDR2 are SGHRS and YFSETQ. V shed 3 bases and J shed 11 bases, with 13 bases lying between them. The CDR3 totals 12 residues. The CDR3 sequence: CASSSGLFGQYF. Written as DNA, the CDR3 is TGCGCCAGCAGCTCGGGACTCTTTGGGCAGTATTTT.